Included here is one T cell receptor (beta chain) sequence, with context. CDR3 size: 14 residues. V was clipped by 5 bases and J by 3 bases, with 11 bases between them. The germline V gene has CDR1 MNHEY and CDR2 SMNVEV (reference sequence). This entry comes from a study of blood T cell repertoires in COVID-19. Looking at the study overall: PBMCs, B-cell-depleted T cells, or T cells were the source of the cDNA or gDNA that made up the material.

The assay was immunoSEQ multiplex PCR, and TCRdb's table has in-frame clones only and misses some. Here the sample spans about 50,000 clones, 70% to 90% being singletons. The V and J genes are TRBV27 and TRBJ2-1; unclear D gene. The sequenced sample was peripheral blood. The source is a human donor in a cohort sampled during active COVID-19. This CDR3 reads CASSGFGSYNEQFF. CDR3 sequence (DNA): TGTGCCAGCAGTGGCTTTGGCAGCTACAATGAGCAGTTCTTC.